This T cell receptor (beta chain) appears in the sequencing data of a study of shared clonotypes between healthy human individuals. Study-level background: Per-donor plates numbered three CD4 naive, three CD4 memory, two CD8 naive and one CD8 memory. Points from the study as a whole: Clonotypes that were shared across a handful of donors made up approximately 5% of naive CD4 clonotypes. Rarefaction showed sorted-subset sequencing was incomplete despite large depth.

Germline CDR1 is MNHEY and CDR2 is SVGAGI. The CDR3 loop spans 16 amino acids. J was trimmed by 5 bases and V by 0 bases; bases with no gene match: 7. A remark on this clone: Antigen unknown.

Clones were sequenced by immunoSEQ multiplex PCR, and TCRdb holds only the in-frame ones, with some missing. The top ten clones hold 0.13% of a sample with 2 million to 2.5 million clones, 95% of them seen once. The specimen sequenced was naive CD4+ T cells sorted from blood. Specified subset: CD45RA+ positively selected. The source of this sequence is a man aged 18-30 years in good health. The V gene is TRBV6-5, the J gene TRBJ2-7; 10 nucleotides align to TRBD2. The CDR3 is CASSYSGLAGAHEQYF. The CDR3 DNA reads as TGTGCCAGCAGTTACTCCGGTCTAGCGGGGGCCCACGAGCAGTACTTC.